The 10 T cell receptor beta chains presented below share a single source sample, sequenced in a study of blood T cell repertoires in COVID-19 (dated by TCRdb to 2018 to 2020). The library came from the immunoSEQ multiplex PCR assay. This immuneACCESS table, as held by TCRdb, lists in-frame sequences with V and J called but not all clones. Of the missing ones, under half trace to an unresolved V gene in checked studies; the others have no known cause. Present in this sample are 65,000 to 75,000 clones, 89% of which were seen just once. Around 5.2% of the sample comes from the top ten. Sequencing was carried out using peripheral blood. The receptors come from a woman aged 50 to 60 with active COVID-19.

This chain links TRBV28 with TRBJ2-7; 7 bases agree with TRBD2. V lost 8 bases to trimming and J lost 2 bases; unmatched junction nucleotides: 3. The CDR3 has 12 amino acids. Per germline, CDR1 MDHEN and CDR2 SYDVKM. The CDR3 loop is CASQRGTYEQYF. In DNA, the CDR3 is TGTGCCAGCCAGCGGGGAACCTACGAGCAGTACTTC.

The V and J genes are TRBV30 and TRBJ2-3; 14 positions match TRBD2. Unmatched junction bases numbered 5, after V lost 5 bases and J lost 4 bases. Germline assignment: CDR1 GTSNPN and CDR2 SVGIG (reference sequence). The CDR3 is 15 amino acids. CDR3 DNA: TGTGCCTGGGCGGGACTAGCGGGAGTAGCAGATACGCAGTATTTT. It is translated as CAWAGLAGVADTQYF.

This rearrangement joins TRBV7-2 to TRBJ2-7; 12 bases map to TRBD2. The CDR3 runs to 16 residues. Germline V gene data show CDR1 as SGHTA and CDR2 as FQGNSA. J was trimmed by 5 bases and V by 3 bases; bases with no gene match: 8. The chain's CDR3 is CASSLPTSGSSNEQYF. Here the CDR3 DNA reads TGTGCCAGCAGCTTGCCGACTAGCGGGAGCTCTAACGAGCAGTACTTC.

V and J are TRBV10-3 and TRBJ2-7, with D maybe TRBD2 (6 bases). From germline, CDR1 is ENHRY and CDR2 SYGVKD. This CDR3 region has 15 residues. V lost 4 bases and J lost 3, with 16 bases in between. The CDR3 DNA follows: TGTGCCATCAGTGGTACGGAGGGCAAGAACTACGAGCAGTACTTC. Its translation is CAISGTEGKNYEQYF.

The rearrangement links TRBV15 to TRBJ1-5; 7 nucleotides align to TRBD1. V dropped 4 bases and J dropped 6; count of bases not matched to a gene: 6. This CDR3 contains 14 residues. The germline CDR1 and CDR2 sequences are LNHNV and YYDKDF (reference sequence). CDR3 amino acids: CATSITPGGQPQHF. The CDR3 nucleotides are TGTGCCACCAGCATAACCCCAGGGGGTCAGCCCCAGCATTTT. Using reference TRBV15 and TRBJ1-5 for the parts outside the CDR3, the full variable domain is DAMVIQNPRYQVTQFGKPVTLSCSQTLNHNVMYWYQQKSSQAPKLLFHYYDKDFNNEADTPDNFQSRRPNTSFCFLDIRSPGLGDTAMYLCATSITPGGQPQHFGDGTRLSIL.

In DNA form, the CDR3 reads TGCGCCAGCAGCTACTCAGGGCCCCTAGAGCAGTACTTC. It translates to CASSYSGPLEQYF. This sequence joins TRBV5-1 and TRBJ2-7, with D perhaps TRBD1 (5 bases). V lost 3 bases and J lost 7, with 14 bases in between. The CDR3 sequence is 13 residues long. The germline V gene has CDR1 SGHRS and CDR2 YFSETQ.

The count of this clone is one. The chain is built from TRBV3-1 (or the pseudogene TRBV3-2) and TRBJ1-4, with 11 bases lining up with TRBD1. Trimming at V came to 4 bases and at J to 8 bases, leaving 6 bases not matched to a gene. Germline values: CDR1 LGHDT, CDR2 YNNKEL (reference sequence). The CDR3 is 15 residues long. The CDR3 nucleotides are TGTGCCAGCAGCCCTGGGACAGGGGGAATGGAAAAACTGTTTTTT. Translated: CASSPGTGGMEKLFF.

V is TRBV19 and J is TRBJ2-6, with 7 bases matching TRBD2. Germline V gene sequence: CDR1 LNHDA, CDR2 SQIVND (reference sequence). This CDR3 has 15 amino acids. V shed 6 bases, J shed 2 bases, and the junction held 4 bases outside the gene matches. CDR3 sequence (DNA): TGTGCCAGTAGCATTACTAGCGCTGGGGCCAACGTCCTGACTTTC. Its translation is CASSITSAGANVLTF.

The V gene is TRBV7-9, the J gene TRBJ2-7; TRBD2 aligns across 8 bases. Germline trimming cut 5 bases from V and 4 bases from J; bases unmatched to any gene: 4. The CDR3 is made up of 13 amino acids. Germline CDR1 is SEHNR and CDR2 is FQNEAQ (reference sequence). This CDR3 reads CASSPGGGYEQYF. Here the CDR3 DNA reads TGTGCCAGCAGCCCCGGGGGGGGGTACGAGCAGTACTTC.

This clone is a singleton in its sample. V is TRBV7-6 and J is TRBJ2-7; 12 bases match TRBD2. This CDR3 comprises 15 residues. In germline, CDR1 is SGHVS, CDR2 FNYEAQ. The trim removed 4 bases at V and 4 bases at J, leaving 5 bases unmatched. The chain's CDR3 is CASSSRTSGIYEQYF. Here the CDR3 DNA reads TGTGCCAGCAGCTCGCGGACTAGCGGGATTTACGAGCAGTACTTC. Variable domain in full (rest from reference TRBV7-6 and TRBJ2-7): GAGVSQSPRYKVTKRGQDVALRCDPISGHVSLYWYRQALGQGPEFLTYFNYEAQQDKSGLPNDRFSAERPEGSISTLTIQRTEQRDSAMYRCASSSRTSGIYEQYFGPGTRLTVT.